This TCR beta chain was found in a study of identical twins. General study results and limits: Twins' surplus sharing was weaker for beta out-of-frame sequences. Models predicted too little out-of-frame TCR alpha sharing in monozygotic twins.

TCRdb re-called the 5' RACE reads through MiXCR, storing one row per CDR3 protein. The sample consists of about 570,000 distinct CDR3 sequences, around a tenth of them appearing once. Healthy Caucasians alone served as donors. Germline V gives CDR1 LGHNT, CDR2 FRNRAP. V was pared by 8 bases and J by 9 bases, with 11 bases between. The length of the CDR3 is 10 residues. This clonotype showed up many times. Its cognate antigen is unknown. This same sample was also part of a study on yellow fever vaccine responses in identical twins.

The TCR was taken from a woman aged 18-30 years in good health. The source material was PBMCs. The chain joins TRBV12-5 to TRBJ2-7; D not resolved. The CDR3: CASPPWGQYF. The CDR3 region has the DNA TGTGCTAGTCCACCCTGGGGGCAGTACTTC.